These 16 T cell receptor beta chains originate from one sample sequenced in a study of OX40 agonist ivuxolimab in advanced cancers. The repertoire was sequenced with immunoSEQ multiplex PCR; TCRdb's copy has only in-frame clones and lacks some. The top ten hold around 0.44% of the sample, which has 72,000 or so clones, about 80% seen once. This material consisted of CD4+ or CD8+ T cells sorted from blood, taken in a trial of the OX40 agonist ivuxolimab. These receptors were collected from an adult with an advanced solid tumor such as melanoma, head and neck, liver or kidney cancer.

The chain is built from TRBV28 and TRBJ2-1, with D perhaps matching TRBD1 (6 bases). This CDR3 is built from 18 residues. Germline CDR1 reads MDHEN; CDR2 reads SYDVKM. Trimming cost V 4 bases and J 4 bases, with 23 bases left between them. In DNA form, the CDR3 reads TGTGCCAGCAGTTCGAACACGGACAGCCGGGCCCTATACAATGAGCAGTTCTTC. Translating it yields CASSSNTDSRALYNEQFF.

The genes are TRBV10-1 and TRBJ2-3; D perhaps matches TRBD2 (6 bases). CDR1 WNHNN and CDR2 SYGVQD come from the germline V gene (reference sequence). V lost 0 bases, J lost 0 bases, and 19 bases lay in between. The CDR3 covers 19 residues. CDR3 amino acids: CASSESNLPGGTSTDTQYF. The CDR3 DNA sequence: TGCGCCAGCAGTGAGTCGAATCTTCCTGGCGGGACTAGCACAGATACGCAGTATTTT.

This chain joins TRBV30 and TRBJ1-2; D is undetermined. The CDR3 contains 13 residues. Trimming removed 0 bases at V and 4 bases at J, with 9 bases between. From germline, CDR1 is GTSNPN and CDR2 SVGIG (reference sequence). The CDR3 here is CAWSVNTRYGYTF. CDR3 sequence (DNA): TGTGCCTGGAGTGTGAACACACGCTATGGCTACACCTTC.

The chain links TRBV5-1 to TRBJ2-3; weak D call: TRBD2 (5 bases). CDR3 length: 13 residues. Trimming pared 0 bases from V and 6 bases from J, leaving 8 bases between. Germline V gene data show CDR1 as SGHRS and CDR2 as YFSETQ. CDR3 DNA sequence: TGCGCCAGCAGCTTGGCGGGGTACGATACGCAGTATTTT. It is translated as CASSLAGYDTQYF.

This clone was found many times. The rearrangement links TRBV29-1 to TRBJ1-1, with TRBD1 matching 7 bases. J lost 10 bases, V lost 3 bases, and 8 bases had no gene match. The CDR3 runs to 12 residues. Germline lookup yields CDR1 SQVTM and CDR2 ANQGSEA. This CDR3 is CSVDPTGLVAFF. For the CDR3, the DNA is TGCAGCGTTGACCCGACAGGGCTTGTAGCTTTCTTT.

The chain combines TRBV2 with TRBJ1-3, with no clear D. Germline-derived CDR1 and CDR2 are SNHLY and FYNNEI. Trimming took off 10 bases at V and 0 bases at J, with 16 bases between the two ends. This CDR3 has 15 amino acids. The CDR3, as DNA: TGTGCCACCTCGGGTGATCCGAGCTCTGGAAACACCATATATTTT. As protein: CATSGDPSSGNTIYF.

The chain recombines TRBV6-5 with TRBJ2-5; D remains ambiguous. Trimming cost V 2 bases and J 5 bases, with 12 bases left between them. Germline V gene lookup returns CDR1 MNHEY and CDR2 SVGAGI. CDR3 length: 14 amino acids. This chain's CDR3 is CASSYGTSPETQYF. The DNA for the CDR3 is TGTGCCAGCAGTTACGGTACCAGCCCTGAGACCCAGTACTTC.

The chain is built from TRBV25-1 and TRBJ2-2; TRBD1 aligns across 9 bases. Germline V gene data show CDR1 as MGHDK and CDR2 as SYGVNS. The CDR3 consists of 18 residues. V shed 5 bases, J shed 2 bases, and the junction held 12 bases outside the gene matches. Here the CDR3 DNA reads TGTGCCAGCAGTAAAATGTCGGGACAGGGCGTAAACACCGGGGAGCTGTTTTTT. This gives the protein CASSKMSGQGVNTGELFF.

This clone has a handful of counts. This chain joins TRBV6-4 and TRBJ1-6; D is unclear. V was trimmed by 6 bases and J by 9 bases, leaving 12 bases between them. The CDR3 length is 13 residues. Germline values: CDR1 MRHNA, CDR2 SNTAGT. Here the CDR3 DNA reads TGTGCCAGCAGCCCGGGCAAAGGTTCACCCCTCCACTTT. Its protein product is CASSPGKGSPLHF.

The chain carries TRBV5-1 and TRBJ1-1; possible D gene TRBD1, 5 bases. The V gene's germline CDR1 is SGHRS and CDR2 YFSETQ. This CDR3 is built from 14 residues. The germline V and J ends were trimmed by 0 bases and 4 bases, with 10 bases remaining between them. The CDR3 reads CASSLGLGGTEAFF. The CDR3 DNA sequence: TGCGCCAGCAGCTTGGGTCTCGGGGGCACTGAAGCTTTCTTT.

The chain couples TRBV7-7 to TRBJ2-3; D gene unclear. V was clipped by 5 bases and J by 5 bases, with 14 bases between them. CDR1 is SSHAT and CDR2 is FNYEAQ in the germline V gene (reference sequence). CDR3 length: 14 residues. In DNA form, the CDR3 reads TGTGCCAGCAGCAGTTGGGGTAGGGAAGATACGCAGTATTTT. Its protein is CASSSWGREDTQYF.

This chain links TRBV10-3 with TRBJ1-2, with 8 bases matching TRBD1. Trimming removed 6 bases from V and 5 bases from J; junction bases left unmatched: 5. CDR3 length: 13 residues. CDR1 is ENHRY, CDR2 SYGVKD, per germline. The CDR3 sequence is CAISGTGSYGYTF. The CDR3 region has the DNA TGTGCCATCAGCGGGACAGGTTCATATGGCTACACCTTC.

The V gene is TRBV28, the J gene TRBJ2-2; D gene ambiguous. Germline loops: CDR1 MDHEN, CDR2 SYDVKM. Trimming cost V 2 bases and J 1 base, with 17 bases left between them. This CDR3 has 18 residues. In DNA form, the CDR3 reads TGTGCCAGCAGTTTACCCGGAAGGGCCTATGTGAACACCGGGGAGCTGTTTTTT. Encoded protein: CASSLPGRAYVNTGELFF. The whole variable domain, remainder taken from reference TRBV28 and TRBJ2-2, is DVKVTQSSRYLVKRTGEKVFLECVQDMDHENMFWYRQDPGLGLRLIYFSYDVKMKEKGDIPEGYSVSREKKERFSLILESASTNQTSMYLCASSLPGRAYVNTGELFFGEGSRLTVL.

V gene TRBV6-4 combines with J gene TRBJ2-7, with TRBD1 as a possible D gene (6 bases). Trimming took off 10 bases at V and 2 bases at J, with 18 bases between the two ends. Germline values: CDR1 MRHNA, CDR2 SNTAGT. The CDR3 loop spans 14 amino acids. The CDR3 nucleotides read TGTGCCACACCAAACAGGGAATACACCTACGAGCAGTACTTC. Its translation: CATPNREYTYEQYF.

This rearrangement joins TRBV2 to TRBJ1-2; 7 bases are shared with TRBD1. The CDR3 is made up of 13 amino acids. CDR1 is SNHLY, CDR2 FYNNEI, per germline. Trimming took 5 bases from V and 8 from J; bases not matched to a gene: 8. The CDR3: CASSPQGQGGYTF. The CDR3 coding sequence is TGTGCCAGCAGTCCACAGGGGCAAGGAGGCTACACCTTC.

The chain employs TRBV28 and TRBJ2-7; D is unclear. Germline V gives CDR1 MDHEN, CDR2 SYDVKM. The V end lost 3 bases, the J end lost 0 bases, and 15 bases lay between the germline ends. This CDR3 is built from 16 residues. In DNA, the CDR3 is TGTGCCAGCAGTTTTAGTAGGGCCAAGAGCTCCTACGAGCAGTACTTC. Protein product: CASSFSRAKSSYEQYF.